These T cell receptor beta chains were read from a single sample in a study of blood T cell repertoires in COVID-19. Only in-frame clones appear in the TCRdb table, and some are missing; sequencing was by immunoSEQ multiplex PCR. The sample consists of hundreds of thousands of clones, about 85% of them appearing once. The sample consisted of peripheral blood. These TCRs come from a man in his forties with acute or convalescent COVID-19. Each CDR3 is given with its conserved first and last residue. A D gene is named only where the DNA matches it firmly. Where a row states a size, it is once, few, many or the class of an expanded clone; other rows omit it.

D	size	V	length	J	CDR3	DNA
.	.	TRBV18	16	TRBJ2-2	CASSPPSRGGSGELFF	TGTGCCAGCTCACCACCAAGCAGGGGCGGGTCCGGGGAGCTGTTTTTT
.	.	TRBV13	16	TRBJ1-2	CASSLSSRSRGSGYTF	TGTGCCAGCAGCTTAAGTAGCCGGTCCAGGGGCAGTGGCTACACCTTC
.	.	TRBV6-5	13	TRBJ2-7	CASGPTVTYEQYF	TGTGCCAGCGGGCCGACGGTGACCTACGAGCAGTACTTC
.	few	TRBV7-9	13	TRBJ2-7	CASSPGISYEQYF	TGTGCCAGCAGCCCCGGGATTTCCTACGAGCAGTACTTC
TRBD1	.	TRBV6-5	14	TRBJ1-1	CASSPDRVGITAFF	TGTGCCAGCAGTCCGGACAGGGTTGGTATTACAGCTTTCTTT
TRBD2	once	TRBV5-4	16	TRBJ2-3	CASSLAAGGPLDTQYF	TGTGCCAGCAGCTTGGCAGCGGGGGGGCCTCTCGATACGCAGTATTTT
.	.	TRBV30	12	TRBJ2-7	CAWNSPGYEQYF	TGTGCCTGGAACTCCCCAGGGTACGAGCAGTACTTC
TRBD1	.	TRBV4-1	13	TRBJ1-1	CASSRPGGTEAFF	TGCGCCAGCAGCCGCCCAGGGGGCACTGAAGCTTTCTTT
TRBD1	.	TRBV11-3	16	TRBJ1-6	CASSPCRDRGREPLHF	TGTGCCAGCAGCCCCTGCCGGGACAGGGGACGGGAACCCCTCCACTTT
.	.	TRBV24-1	13	TRBJ1-2	CATSDADTYGYTF	TGTGCCACCAGTGATGCCGACACCTATGGCTACACCTTC
TRBD2	.	TRBV6-6	16	TRBJ2-7	CASSYSLAGASYEQYF	TGTGCCAGCAGTTACTCGCTAGCGGGAGCCTCCTACGAGCAGTACTTC
.	.	TRBV19	15	TRBJ1-6	CASSSLAGTNSPLHF	TGTGCCAGTAGTTCCCTAGCGGGGACTAATTCACCCCTCCACTTT
.	.	TRBV7-2	14	TRBJ2-7	CASSFNGLTYEQYF	TGTGCCAGCAGCTTCAACGGACTCACCTACGAGCAGTACTTC
TRBD1	.	TRBV28	14	TRBJ1-6	CASSPNRGNSPLHF	TGTGCCAGCAGTCCAAACAGGGGCAATTCACCCCTCCACTTT
TRBD2	.	TRBV11-1	15	TRBJ2-7	CASSLGTSGSYEQYF	TGTGCCAGCAGCTTAGGGACTAGCGGTTCCTACGAGCAGTACTTC
.	.	TRBV7-6	16	TRBJ1-6	CASSLPAGFGNSPLHF	TGTGCCAGCAGCTTACCGGCGGGGTTTGGGAATTCACCCCTCCACTTT
.	.	TRBV5-8	13	TRBJ2-5	CASSLEGKETQYF	TGTGCCAGCAGCTTGGAGGGGAAAGAGACCCAGTACTTC
TRBD1	.	TRBV5-5	18	TRBJ1-1	CASSLVGRGAVGDTEAFF	TGTGCCAGCAGCTTGGTGGGCAGGGGGGCTGTAGGGGACACTGAAGCTTTCTTT
TRBD1	once	TRBV14	16	TRBJ2-7	CASSQGFRGLRNEQYF	TGTGCCAGCAGCCAAGGGTTCAGGGGGCTTAGAAACGAGCAGTACTTC
.	.	TRBV28	12	TRBJ1-6	CASSRTGRPLHF	TGTGCCAGCAGTCGAACAGGAAGACCCCTCCACTTT
.	.	TRBV19	13	TRBJ1-6	CASSPRDNSPLHF	TGTGCCAGTAGCCCCAGGGATAATTCACCCCTCCACTTT
.	.	TRBV6-5	14	TRBJ1-4	CASSPMGVGEKLFF	TGTGCCAGCAGTCCAATGGGAGTGGGTGAAAAACTGTTTTTT